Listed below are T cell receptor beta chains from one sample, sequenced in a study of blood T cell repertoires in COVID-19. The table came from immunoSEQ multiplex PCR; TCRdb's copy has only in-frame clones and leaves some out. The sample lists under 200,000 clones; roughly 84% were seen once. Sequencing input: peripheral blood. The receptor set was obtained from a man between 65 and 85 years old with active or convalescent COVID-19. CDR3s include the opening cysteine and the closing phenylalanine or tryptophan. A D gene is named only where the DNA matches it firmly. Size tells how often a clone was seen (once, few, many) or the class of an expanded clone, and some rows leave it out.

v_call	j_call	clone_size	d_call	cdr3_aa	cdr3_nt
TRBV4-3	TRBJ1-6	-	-	CASSQDPRYNSPLHF	TGCGCCAGCAGCCAAGATCCCAGGTACAACTCACCCCTCCACTTT
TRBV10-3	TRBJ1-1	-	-	CAISEPSSARGTEAFF	TGTGCCATCAGCGAGCCCTCCTCGGCAAGGGGGACTGAAGCTTTCTTT
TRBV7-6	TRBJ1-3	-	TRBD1	CASSLSTGTGNTIYF	TGTGCCAGCAGCCTTTCGACAGGGACTGGAAACACCATATATTTT
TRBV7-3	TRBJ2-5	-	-	CASSLRGPAAGTFQETQYF	TGTGCCAGCAGCTTAAGGGGGCCCGCGGCCGGGACATTTCAAGAGACCCAGTACTTC
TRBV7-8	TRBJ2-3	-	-	CASSPWTGTDTQYF	TGTGCCAGCAGCCCCTGGACAGGCACAGATACGCAGTATTTT
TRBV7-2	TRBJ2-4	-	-	CASSLVIAPKDIQYF	TGTGCCAGCAGCTTGGTAATAGCGCCCAAGGACATTCAGTACTTC
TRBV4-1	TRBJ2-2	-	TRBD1	CASSQPGQGAGELFF	TGCGCCAGCAGCCAACCGGGACAGGGCGCCGGGGAGCTGTTTTTT
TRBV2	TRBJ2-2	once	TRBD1	CATRPWTGANTGELFF	TGTGCCACCCGCCCATGGACAGGCGCGAACACCGGGGAGCTGTTTTTT
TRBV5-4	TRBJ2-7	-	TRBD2	CASSFSSGDAYEQYF	TGTGCCAGCAGCTTCTCTAGCGGAGATGCCTACGAGCAGTACTTC
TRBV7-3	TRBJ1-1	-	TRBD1	CASSLQPTGGTEAFF	TGTGCCAGCAGCTTACAACCCACAGGGGGCACTGAAGCTTTCTTT
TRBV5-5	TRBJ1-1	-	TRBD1	CASEGAAMNTEAFF	TGTGCCAGCGAGGGGGCAGCGATGAACACTGAAGCTTTCTTT
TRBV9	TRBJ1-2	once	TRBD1	CASSPRTGGLNYGYTF	TGTGCCAGCAGCCCCCGGACAGGGGGTCTTAACTATGGCTACACCTTC
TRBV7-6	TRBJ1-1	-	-	CASSLTPTIEAFF	TGTGCCAGCAGCTTAACTCCTACCATCGAGGCTTTCTTT
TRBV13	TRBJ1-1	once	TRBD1	CASSWGQSGGAFF	TGTGCCAGCAGCTGGGGACAGAGTGGCGGAGCTTTCTTT
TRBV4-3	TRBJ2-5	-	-	CASSQDGGDRFGETRYF	TGCGCCAGCAGCCAAGATGGCGGGGATCGGTTTGGAGAGACCCGGTACTTC
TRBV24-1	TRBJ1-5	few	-	CATQDNSNQPQHF	TGTGCCACCCAGGACAACAGCAATCAGCCCCAGCATTTT
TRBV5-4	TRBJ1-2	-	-	CASREDSFYGYTF	TGTGCCAGCAGAGAGGACAGCTTCTATGGCTACACCTTC
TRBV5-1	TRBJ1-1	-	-	CASSPDLGGAFF	TGCGCCAGCAGCCCGGATTTAGGAGGAGCTTTCTTT
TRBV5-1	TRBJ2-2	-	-	CASRRTGQHHTGELFF	TGCGCCAGCCGGAGGACGGGACAACACCACACCGGGGAGCTGTTTTTT
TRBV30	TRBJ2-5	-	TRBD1	CAWNGRGSAETQYF	TGTGCCTGGAACGGCAGGGGGTCCGCAGAGACCCAGTACTTC
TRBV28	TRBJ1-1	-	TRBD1	CASSPIQGATEAFF	TGTGCCAGCAGTCCGATACAGGGGGCCACTGAAGCTTTCTTT
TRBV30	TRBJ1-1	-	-	CAWRQGFVNTEAFF	TGTGCCTGGAGACAGGGATTCGTAAACACTGAAGCTTTCTTT
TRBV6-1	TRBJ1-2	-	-	CASSDGSYGYTF	TGTGCCAGCAGTGATGGGAGCTATGGCTACACCTTC
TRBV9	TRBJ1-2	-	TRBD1	CASSDQGAYGYTF	TGTGCCAGCAGCGACCAGGGGGCTTATGGCTACACCTTC
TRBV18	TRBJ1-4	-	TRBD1	CASSPPDRGRRVLEKLFF	TGTGCCAGCTCACCACCGGACAGGGGGCGACGAGTCCTTGAAAAACTGTTTTTT
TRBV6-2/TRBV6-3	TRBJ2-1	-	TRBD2	CASSLWTSGGAIGEQFF	TGTGCCAGCAGTTTGTGGACTAGCGGGGGGGCTATCGGTGAGCAGTTCTTC
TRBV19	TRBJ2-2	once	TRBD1	CASNGQGVVTGELFF	TGTGCCAGTAATGGACAGGGGGTGGTCACCGGGGAGCTGTTTTTT
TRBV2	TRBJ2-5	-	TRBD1	CASSADRGQRETQYF	TGTGCCAGCAGTGCCGACAGGGGGCAACGAGAGACCCAGTACTTC
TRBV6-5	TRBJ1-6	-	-	CASRLGGTYNSPLHF	TGTGCCAGCAGGTTGGGGGGTACCTATAATTCACCCCTCCACTTT
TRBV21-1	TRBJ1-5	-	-	CASSTQAGLGQPQHF	TGTGCCAGCAGCACCCAGGCAGGGCTAGGTCAGCCCCAGCATTTT
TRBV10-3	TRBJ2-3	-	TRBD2	CAISGEAGGRDTQYF	TGTGCCATCAGTGGGGAGGCGGGAGGGCGGGATACGCAGTATTTT
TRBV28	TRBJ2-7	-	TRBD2	CASSASGSSYEQYF	TGTGCCAGCAGTGCTAGCGGGAGTAGCTACGAGCAGTACTTC
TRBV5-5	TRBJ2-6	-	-	CASSLAVSGANVLTF	TGTGCCAGCAGCTTGGCGGTCTCTGGGGCCAACGTCCTGACTTTC
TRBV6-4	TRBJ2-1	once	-	CASSRTAYNEQFF	TGTGCCAGCAGTCGGACAGCCTACAATGAGCAGTTCTTC
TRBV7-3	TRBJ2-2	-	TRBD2	CASSLMAGASTGELFF	TGTGCCAGCAGCTTAATGGCGGGAGCTTCAACCGGGGAGCTGTTTTTT
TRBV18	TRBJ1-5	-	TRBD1	CASSLGQNPNQPQHF	TGTGCCAGCTCGTTGGGACAGAACCCTAATCAGCCCCAGCATTTT
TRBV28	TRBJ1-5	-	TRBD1	CASSSGQGAGSQPQHF	TGTGCCAGCAGTTCAGGACAGGGGGCAGGAAGTCAGCCCCAGCATTTT
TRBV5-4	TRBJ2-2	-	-	CASSEGSMNTGELFF	TGTGCCAGCAGCGAGGGATCGATGAACACCGGGGAGCTGTTTTTT
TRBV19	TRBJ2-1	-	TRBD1	CASTTGENYNEQFF	TGTGCCAGCACTACAGGGGAGAACTACAATGAGCAGTTCTTC
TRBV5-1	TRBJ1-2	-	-	CASSPNGQPSNRGGYTF	TGCGCCAGCAGCCCTAACGGACAGCCGAGCAATCGAGGTGGCTACACCTTC